The 28 T cell receptor beta chains reported below all come from one sample, sequenced in a study of CD8+CD57+ T cells in acquired aplastic anemia (dated by TCRdb to 2016 to 2018). Expansion of CD8+CD57+ cells had been shown by flow cytometry in the patients chosen for sequencing. Instrument used: Illumina HiSeq 2000. Genomic DNA served as template for TCR beta VDJ combination and CDR3 sequence profiling. TCRdb handled the public reads itself, with Q25 trimming in fastp and clone calling in MiXCR, and kept productive beta chains. CDR3 protein duplicates are merged, each entry listing the most common genes and DNA. Recorded for this sample are 250,000 to 300,000 distinct CDR3 sequences; 56% of them occurred a single time. Under 1.5% of the sample goes to the ten largest clones. The sequenced sample was sorted CD4+, CD8+, or CD8+CD57+ T cells (not recorded which) from PBMCs. Receptor source: a human donor with aplastic anemia.

The chain has TRBV2 and TRBJ2-3; tentatively, D is TRBD1 or TRBD2 (5 bases each). Germline loops: CDR1 SNHLY, CDR2 FYNNEI. CDR3 size: 15 residues. Trimming cost V 8 bases and J 2 bases, with 17 bases left between them. CDR3 residues: CASLLHGTYTDTQYF. CDR3 nucleotides: TGTGCCAGCTTGTTGCACGGGACCTACACAGATACGCAGTATTTT.

The chain couples TRBV6-5 to TRBJ1-2; D is unresolved. Trimming removed 1 base from V and 5 bases from J, with 8 bases in between. Germline V gene data show CDR1 as MNHEY and CDR2 as SVGAGI. There are 13 residues in the CDR3. The CDR3 region has the DNA TGTGCCAGCAGTTACTATGGGCGGTATGGCTACACCTTC. The encoded protein is CASSYYGRYGYTF.

The CDR3 region is CATSTDRAFQPQHF. Written as DNA, the CDR3 is TGTGCCACCAGCACAGACCGGGCTTTCCAGCCCCAGCATTTT. This chain links TRBV15 with TRBJ1-5; D ambiguous. Germline values: CDR1 LNHNV, CDR2 YYDKDF (reference sequence). V gave up 4 bases and J gave up 7 bases, with 14 bases separating them. This CDR3 has 14 amino acids.

This chain connects TRBV12-3 or TRBV12-4 to TRBJ2-7, with D perhaps matching TRBD2 (6 bases). V lost 5 bases and J lost 4, with 21 bases in between. The length of the CDR3 is 16 residues. CDR3 amino acids: CASSNTGTPSSYEQYF. Here the CDR3 DNA reads TGTGCCAGCAGTAATACCGGGACTCCTTCGTCATACGAGCAGTACTTC.

There are many counts of this clonotype. The chain carries TRBV4-1 and TRBJ2-2, with D possibly TRBD2 on 6 matching bases. V lost 1 base, J lost 4 bases, and 10 bases lay in between. CDR1 and CDR2 (germline): MGHRA, YSYEKL. The CDR3 runs 15 residues. The CDR3 bases are TGCGCCAGCAGCCAAGGTCTAGCGACCACCGGGGAGCTGTTTTTT. Amino acids: CASSQGLATTGELFF.

This chain uses TRBV7-8 with TRBJ1-6, with TRBD1 matching 7 bases. The junction had 5 bases not matched to a gene; V was cut back by 3 bases and J by 0 bases. The CDR3 has 17 amino acids. CDR1 is SGHVS, CDR2 FQNEAQ, per germline. The CDR3 DNA reads as TGTGCCAGCAGCTTCTCCCAGGGGGGCTCCTATAATTCACCCCTCCACTTT. As protein: CASSFSQGGSYNSPLHF.

This chain joins TRBV2 and TRBJ1-1, with D possibly TRBD1 on 5 matching bases. The CDR3 runs to 12 residues. The germline V and J ends were trimmed by 6 bases and 6 bases, with 11 bases remaining between them. Looked up from germline, CDR1 is SNHLY and CDR2 is FYNNEI. DNA of the CDR3: TGTGCCAGCAGAGTGGACAACCCTGAAGCTTTCTTT. It encodes CASRVDNPEAFF.

This clonotype has more than one count but fewer than ten. The chain couples TRBV5-1 to TRBJ1-2; maybe TRBD1 (6 bases). The germline V gene has CDR1 SGHRS and CDR2 YFSETQ. Trimming stripped 3 bases from V and 4 bases from J, with 13 bases between. The CDR3 loop spans 14 amino acids. CDR3 loop: CASSSEQGIYGYTF. The DNA of the CDR3 is TGCGCCAGCAGCTCCGAACAGGGTATCTATGGCTACACCTTC.

In its sample, this clonotype was seen many times. The V call is TRBV5-1, the J call TRBJ1-1; D remains ambiguous. Germline loops: CDR1 SGHRS, CDR2 YFSETQ. The CDR3 has 13 residues. Trimming left V 5 bases short and J 1 base short, with 9 bases between. The CDR3 nucleotides read TGCGCCAGCAGGTATTCGGGGAACACTGAAGCTTTCTTT. Translation: CASRYSGNTEAFF.

J is TRBJ2-1 and V is TRBV24-1, with D uncertain. Germline loops: CDR1 KGHDR, CDR2 SFDVKD. The CDR3 runs to 16 residues. The V and J ends lost 1 base and 0 bases respectively, with 9 bases between them. CDR3 in amino acids: CATSDLSPASYNEQFF. Written as DNA, the CDR3 is TGTGCCACCAGTGATTTATCACCAGCCTCCTACAATGAGCAGTTCTTC.

This clonotype was found a few times. A much larger clone differs from this one at a single base, so this may be a read error. This is likely a read error, given that the CDR3 carries no conserved phenylalanine or tryptophan at its end. The gene calls are TRBV6-1 and TRBJ2-5; D assignment may be TRBD1 or TRBD2 (5 bases each). V lost 11 bases to trimming and J lost 5 bases, with 24 bases between them. This CDR3 has 15 amino acids. Germline CDR1 is MNHNS and CDR2 is SASEGT. This CDR3 is CACDPGTLPGETQYS. The DNA of the CDR3 is TGTGCCTGCGACCCCGGGACCCTCCCCGGGGAGACCCAGTACTCC.

This clonotype was seen more than once but under ten times. The gene calls are TRBV7-8 and TRBJ1-2; unclear D gene. The CDR3 has 12 residues. Trimming took off 0 bases at V and 8 bases at J, with 7 bases between the two ends. Germline CDR1 and CDR2: SGHVS and FQNEAQ. CDR3 coding DNA: TGTGCCAGCAGCTTAGCACTCAAGGGCTACACCTTC. Its protein product is CASSLALKGYTF. The whole variable domain, filled in from reference TRBV7-8 and TRBJ1-2, reads GAGVSQSPRYKVAKRGQDVALRCDPISGHVSLFWYQQALGQGPEFLTYFQNEAQLDKSGLPSDRFFAERPEGSVSTLKIQRTQQEDSAVYLCASSLALKGYTFGSGTRLTVV.

The chain has TRBV19 and TRBJ1-5; D not resolved. This CDR3 has 15 amino acids. V was clipped by 6 bases and J by 1 base, with 13 bases between them. The germline gives CDR1 LNHDA, CDR2 SQIVND (reference sequence). CDR3 in DNA: TGTGCCAGTAGGGGCAGGATAAACAGCAATCAGCCCCAGCATTTT. This codes for CASRGRINSNQPQHF.

The gene calls are TRBV7-8 and TRBJ1-1; 7 bases line up with TRBD1. This CDR3 comprises 16 residues. Germline V gives CDR1 SGHVS, CDR2 FQNEAQ. The trim removed 11 bases at V and 1 base at J, leaving 16 bases unmatched. The CDR3 DNA reads TGTGCCGTAGCCCGCCCCCGACAGGGCGGGAACACTGAAGCTTTCTTT. This sequence encodes CAVARPRQGGNTEAFF.

This chain connects TRBV20-1 to TRBJ2-7, with 8 bases matching TRBD1. With 1 base clipped from V and 1 base from J, the junction kept 12 bases outside the gene matches. The CDR3 contains 17 residues. The germline gives CDR1 DFQATT, CDR2 SNEGSKA (reference sequence). DNA for the CDR3: TGCAGTGCTAGAGGGTCTTTACAGGACAGGGCTTCCTACGAGCAGTACTTC. Translation: CSARGSLQDRASYEQYF.

The chain joins TRBV24-1 to TRBJ2-3; unclear D gene. V shed 2 bases and J shed 3 bases, with 11 bases lying between them. Germline V lookup: CDR1 KGHDR, CDR2 SFDVKD. This CDR3 is 15 amino acids long. This CDR3 is CATSDSSQRTDTQYF. The CDR3 coding sequence is TGTGCCACCAGTGATTCATCACAGAGGACAGATACGCAGTATTTT.

This clonotype was picked up one time. The chain uses TRBV24-1 and TRBJ1-1; the match to TRBD1 covers 9 bases. CDR3 length: 16 amino acids. CDR1 is KGHDR, CDR2 SFDVKD, per germline. J was trimmed by 4 bases and V by 3 bases; bases with no gene match: 8. The CDR3 DNA reads TGTGCCACCAGTGATACCAAACAGGGGGCTATCACTGAAGCTTTCTTT. This encodes CATSDTKQGAITEAFF.

This clonotype was counted once. V gene TRBV3-1 combines with J gene TRBJ2-3; maybe TRBD2 (6 bases). The CDR3 totals 14 residues. The ends were cut back, 5 bases at V and 2 bases at J, with 11 bases in the middle. Germline V CDR1 and CDR2: LGHDT, YNNKEL (reference sequence). The CDR3 reads CASSGGLFTDTQYF. In DNA form, the CDR3 reads TGTGCCAGCAGCGGGGGACTGTTCACAGATACGCAGTATTTT.

In regard to this clonotype: A read error may produce the germline difference seen at one junction end. This chain uses TRBV5-1 with TRBJ1-1, with 10 bases lining up with TRBD1. Germline CDR1 reads SGHRS; CDR2 reads YFSETQ. CDR3 size: 18 residues. The CDR3 sequence is CASSLDPPGTGDNTEAFF. The DNA of the CDR3 is TGCGCCAGCAGCTTGGACCCTCCCGGGACAGGGGACAACACCGAAGCTTTCTTT.

The chain employs TRBV7-2 and TRBJ2-2; D is perhaps TRBD1 (5 bases). Germline V gene lookup returns CDR1 SGHTA and CDR2 FQGNSA. Trimming took 6 bases from V and 7 from J, leaving 9 bases between them. This CDR3 region has 12 residues. The CDR3 coding sequence is TGTGCCAGCAGATACAGGATCGGGGAGCTGTTTTTT. Protein product: CASRYRIGELFF.

This clonotype was counted ten times or more. V is TRBV27 and J is TRBJ1-2; D unclear. Per germline, CDR1 MNHEY and CDR2 SMNVEV (reference sequence). CDR3 length equals 16 residues. Trimming stripped 3 bases from V and 6 bases from J, with 20 bases between. CDR3 region: CASSFRPRPTANGYTF. Written as DNA, the CDR3 is TGTGCCAGCAGTTTTCGTCCCAGGCCGACCGCGAATGGCTACACCTTC.

This rearrangement joins TRBV20-1 to TRBJ2-2; no clear D. The V end lost 4 bases, the J end lost 7 bases, and 13 bases lay between the germline ends. The CDR3 spans 13 residues. Germline lookup yields CDR1 DFQATT and CDR2 SNEGSKA (reference sequence). CDR3 in amino acids: CSAKKPGGGELFF. CDR3 bases: TGCAGTGCTAAAAAGCCGGGCGGCGGGGAGCTGTTTTTT.

V is TRBV7-9 and J is TRBJ1-5; a possible D gene is TRBD1 (5 bases). The CDR3 covers 12 residues. V gave up 5 bases and J gave up 9 bases, with 11 bases separating them. The V gene's germline CDR1 is SEHNR and CDR2 FQNEAQ (reference sequence). In DNA form, the CDR3 reads TGTGCCAGCAGCCGCTGGGGGAGGCCCCAGCATTTT. Protein product: CASSRWGRPQHF. The whole variable domain, remainder taken from reference TRBV7-9 and TRBJ1-5, is DTGVSQNPRHKITKRGQNVTFRCDPISEHNRLYWYRQTLGQGPEFLTYFQNEAQLEKSRLLSDRFSAERPKGSFSTLEIQRTEQGDSAMYLCASSRWGRPQHFGDGTRLSIL.

This clonotype was seen more than once but under ten times. This rearrangement joins TRBV6-6 to TRBJ2-3; D remains unclear. With 1 base removed from V and 0 bases from J, the gap between germline ends came to 2 bases. Germline V gives CDR1 MNHNY, CDR2 SVGAGI (reference sequence). This CDR3 contains 13 residues. In nucleotides, the CDR3 is TGTGCCAGCAGTTACTATAGCACAGATACGCAGTATTTT. This gives the protein CASSYYSTDTQYF.

This clonotype was detected ten times or more. The V and J genes are TRBV19 and TRBJ1-5; possible D gene TRBD1, 6 bases. V lost 7 bases to trimming and J lost 0 bases, with 16 bases between them. CDR3 length: 16 residues. Germline V gene lookup returns CDR1 LNHDA and CDR2 SQIVND (reference sequence). The CDR3 coding sequence is TGTGCCAGTACCCGGGGGGGGGGGCCTAGCAATCAGCCCCAGCATTTT. Its protein product is CASTRGGGPSNQPQHF.

The J gene is TRBJ2-5, the V gene TRBV7-8; 7 bases align to TRBD2. The CDR3 loop spans 14 amino acids. V trimming: 5 bases; J trimming: 1 base; junction bases outside the gene matches: 4. Germline-derived CDR1 and CDR2 are SGHVS and FQNEAQ. The DNA for the CDR3 is TGTGCCAGCAGCCTATGGGGGGGCCAAGAGACCCAGTACTTC. It translates to CASSLWGGQETQYF.

This clonotype was observed a few times. The V and J genes are TRBV5-4 and TRBJ2-1; D may be TRBD1 (5 bases). CDR3 length: 14 amino acids. In germline, CDR1 is SGHNT, CDR2 YYREEE (reference sequence). The V end lost 6 bases, the J end lost 5 bases, and 15 bases lay between the germline ends. CDR3 loop: CASTIPDSHNEQFF. CDR3 in DNA: TGTGCCAGCACCATCCCCGACAGCCACAATGAGCAGTTCTTC.

The V and J genes are TRBV20-1 and TRBJ1-2; 8 bases are a match to TRBD1. The CDR3 has 15 amino acids. Trimming cost V 6 bases and J 1 base; bases outside gene matches: 10. Germline V gene data show CDR1 as DFQATT and CDR2 as SNEGSKA (reference sequence). The DNA of the CDR3 is TGCAGTGCCTCGGGGCAGGGGGCGATTAACTATGGCTACACCTTC. Its protein is CSASGQGAINYGYTF.